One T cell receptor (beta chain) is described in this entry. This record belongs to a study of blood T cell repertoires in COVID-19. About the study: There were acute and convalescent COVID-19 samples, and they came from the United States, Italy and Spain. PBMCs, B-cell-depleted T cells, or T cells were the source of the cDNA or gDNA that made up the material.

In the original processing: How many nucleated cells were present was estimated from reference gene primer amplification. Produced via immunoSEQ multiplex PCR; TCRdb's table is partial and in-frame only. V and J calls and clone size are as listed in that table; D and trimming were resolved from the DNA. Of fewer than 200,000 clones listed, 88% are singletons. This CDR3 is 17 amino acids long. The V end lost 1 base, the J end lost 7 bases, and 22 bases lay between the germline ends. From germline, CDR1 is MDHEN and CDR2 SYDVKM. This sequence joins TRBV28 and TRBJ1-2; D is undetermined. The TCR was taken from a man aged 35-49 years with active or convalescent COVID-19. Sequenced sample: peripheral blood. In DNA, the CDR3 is TGTGCCAGCAGTTTATACTACGGACTCTCCCACTCGGGTGGCTACACCTTC. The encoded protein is CASSLYYGLSHSGGYTF.